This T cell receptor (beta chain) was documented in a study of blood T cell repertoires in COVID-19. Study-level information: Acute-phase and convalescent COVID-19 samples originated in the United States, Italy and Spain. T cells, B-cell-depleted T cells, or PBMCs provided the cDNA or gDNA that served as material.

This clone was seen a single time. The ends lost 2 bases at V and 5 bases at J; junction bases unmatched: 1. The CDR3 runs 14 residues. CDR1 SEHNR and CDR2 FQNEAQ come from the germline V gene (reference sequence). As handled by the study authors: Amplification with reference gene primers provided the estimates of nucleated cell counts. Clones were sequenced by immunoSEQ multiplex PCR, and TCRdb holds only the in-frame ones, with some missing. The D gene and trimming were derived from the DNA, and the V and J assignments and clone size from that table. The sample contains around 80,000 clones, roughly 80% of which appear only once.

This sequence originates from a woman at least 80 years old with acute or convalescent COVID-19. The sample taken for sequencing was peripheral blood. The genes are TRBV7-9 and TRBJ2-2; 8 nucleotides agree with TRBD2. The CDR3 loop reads CASSLRGGTGELFF. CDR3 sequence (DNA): TGTGCCAGCAGCTTACGGGGGGGAACCGGGGAGCTGTTTTTT.